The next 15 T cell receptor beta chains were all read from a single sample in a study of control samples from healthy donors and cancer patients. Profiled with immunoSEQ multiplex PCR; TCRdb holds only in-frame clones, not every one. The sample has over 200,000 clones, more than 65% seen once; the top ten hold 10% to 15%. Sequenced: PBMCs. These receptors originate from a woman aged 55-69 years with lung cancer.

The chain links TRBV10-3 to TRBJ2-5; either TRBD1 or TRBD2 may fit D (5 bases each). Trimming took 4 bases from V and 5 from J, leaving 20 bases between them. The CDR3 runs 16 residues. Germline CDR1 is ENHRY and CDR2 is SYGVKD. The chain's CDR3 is CAISAGAGRTGETQYF. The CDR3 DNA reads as TGTGCCATCAGTGCCGGGGCCGGAAGAACCGGCGAGACCCAGTACTTC.

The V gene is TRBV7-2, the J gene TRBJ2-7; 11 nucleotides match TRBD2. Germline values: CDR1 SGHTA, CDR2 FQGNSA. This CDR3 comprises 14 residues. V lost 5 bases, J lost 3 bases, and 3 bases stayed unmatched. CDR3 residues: CASSPLAGGYEQYF. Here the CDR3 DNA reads TGTGCCAGCAGCCCTCTAGCGGGAGGCTACGAGCAGTACTTC.

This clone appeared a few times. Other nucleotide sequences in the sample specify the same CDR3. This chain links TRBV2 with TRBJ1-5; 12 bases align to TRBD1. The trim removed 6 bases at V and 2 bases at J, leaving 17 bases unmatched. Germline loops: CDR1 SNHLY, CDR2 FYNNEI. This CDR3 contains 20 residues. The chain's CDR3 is CASSRGRAGQGARGNQPQHF. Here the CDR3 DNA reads TGTGCCAGCAGCCGGGGGAGGGCGGGACAGGGGGCCCGGGGCAATCAGCCCCAGCATTTT. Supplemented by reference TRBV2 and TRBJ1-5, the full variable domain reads EPEVTQTPSHQVTQMGQEVILRCVPISNHLYFYWYRQILGQKVEFLVSFYNNEISEKSEIFDDQFSVERPDGSNFTLKIRSTKLEDSAMYFCASSRGRAGQGARGNQPQHFGDGTRLSIL.

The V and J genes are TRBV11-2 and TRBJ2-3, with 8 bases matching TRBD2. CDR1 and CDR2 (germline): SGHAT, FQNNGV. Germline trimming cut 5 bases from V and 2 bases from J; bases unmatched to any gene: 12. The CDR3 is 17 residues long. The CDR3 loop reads CASSRWRAGGPTDTQYF. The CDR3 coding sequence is TGTGCCAGCAGCCGATGGCGGGCGGGAGGCCCCACAGATACGCAGTATTTT.

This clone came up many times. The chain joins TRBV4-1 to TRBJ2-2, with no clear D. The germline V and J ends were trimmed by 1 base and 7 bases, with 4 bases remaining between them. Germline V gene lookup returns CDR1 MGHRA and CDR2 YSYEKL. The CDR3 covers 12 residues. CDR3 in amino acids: CASSQGFGELFF. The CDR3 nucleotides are TGCGCCAGCAGCCAAGGGTTCGGGGAGCTGTTTTTT.

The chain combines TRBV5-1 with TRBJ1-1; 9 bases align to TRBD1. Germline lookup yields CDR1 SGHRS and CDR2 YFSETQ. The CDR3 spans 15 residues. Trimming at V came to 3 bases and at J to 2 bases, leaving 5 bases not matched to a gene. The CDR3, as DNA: TGCGCCAGCAGCTGGGGAACAGGGGGCAACACTGAAGCTTTCTTT. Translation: CASSWGTGGNTEAFF.

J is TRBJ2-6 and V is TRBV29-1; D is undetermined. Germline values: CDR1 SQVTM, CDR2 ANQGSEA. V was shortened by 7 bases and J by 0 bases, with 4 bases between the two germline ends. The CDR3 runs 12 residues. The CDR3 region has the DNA TGCAGCGCTGACTCTGGGGCCAACGTCCTGACTTTC. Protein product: CSADSGANVLTF.

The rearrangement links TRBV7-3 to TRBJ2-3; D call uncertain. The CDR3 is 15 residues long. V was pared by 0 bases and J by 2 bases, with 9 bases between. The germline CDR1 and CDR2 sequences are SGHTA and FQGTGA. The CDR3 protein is CASSLTLTFTDTQYF. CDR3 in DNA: TGTGCCAGCAGCTTAACGCTCACTTTCACAGATACGCAGTATTTT.

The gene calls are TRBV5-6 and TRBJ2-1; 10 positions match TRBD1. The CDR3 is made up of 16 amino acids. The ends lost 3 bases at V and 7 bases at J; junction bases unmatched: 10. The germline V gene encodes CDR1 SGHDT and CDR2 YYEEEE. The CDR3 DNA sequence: TGTGCCAGCAGCTCACGGGACAGGGGAAATTGGAATGAGCAGTTCTTC. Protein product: CASSSRDRGNWNEQFF. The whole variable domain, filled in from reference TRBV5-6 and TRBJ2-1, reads DAGVTQSPTHLIKTRGQQVTLRCSPKSGHDTVSWYQQALGQGPQFIFQYYEEEERQRGNFPDRFSGHQFPNYSSELNVNALLLGDSALYLCASSSRDRGNWNEQFFGPGTRLTVL.

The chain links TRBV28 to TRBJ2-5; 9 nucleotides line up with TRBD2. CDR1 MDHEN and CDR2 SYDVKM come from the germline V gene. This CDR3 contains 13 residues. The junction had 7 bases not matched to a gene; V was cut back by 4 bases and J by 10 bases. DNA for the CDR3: TGTGCCAGCAGTTCTCCGGGACTAGCCGTCCAGTACTTC. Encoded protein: CASSSPGLAVQYF.

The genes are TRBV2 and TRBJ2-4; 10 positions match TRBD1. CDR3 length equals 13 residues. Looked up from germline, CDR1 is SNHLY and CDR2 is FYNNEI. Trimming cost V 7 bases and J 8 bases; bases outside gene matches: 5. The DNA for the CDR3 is TGTGCCAGCACCGGACAGGGGGGAGACATTCAGTACTTC. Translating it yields CASTGQGGDIQYF.

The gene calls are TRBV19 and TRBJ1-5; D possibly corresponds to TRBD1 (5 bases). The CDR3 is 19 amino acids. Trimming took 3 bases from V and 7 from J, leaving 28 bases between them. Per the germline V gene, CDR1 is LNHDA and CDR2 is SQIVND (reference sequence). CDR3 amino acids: CASSIGKVGLGRGHQPQHF. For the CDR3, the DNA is TGTGCCAGTAGTATTGGTAAGGTCGGGCTGGGTCGGGGCCACCAGCCCCAGCATTTT.

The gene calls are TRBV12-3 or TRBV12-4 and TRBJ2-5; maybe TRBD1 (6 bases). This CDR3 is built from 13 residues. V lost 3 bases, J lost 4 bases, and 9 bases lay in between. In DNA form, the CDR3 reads TGTGCCAGCAGTTTGAGAGGGGGAGAGACCCAGTACTTC. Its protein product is CASSLRGGETQYF.

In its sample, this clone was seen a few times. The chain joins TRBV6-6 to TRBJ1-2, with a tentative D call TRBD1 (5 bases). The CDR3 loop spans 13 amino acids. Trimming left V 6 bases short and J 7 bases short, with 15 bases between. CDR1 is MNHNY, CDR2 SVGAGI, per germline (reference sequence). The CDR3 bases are TGTGCCAGCAGCCCACAGGTTGATGGTGGCTACACCTTC. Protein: CASSPQVDGGYTF.

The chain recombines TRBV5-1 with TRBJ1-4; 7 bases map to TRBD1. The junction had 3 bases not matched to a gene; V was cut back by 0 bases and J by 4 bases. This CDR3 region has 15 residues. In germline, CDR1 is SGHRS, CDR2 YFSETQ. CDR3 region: CASSLAGTVNEKLFF. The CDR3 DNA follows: TGCGCCAGCAGCTTGGCCGGGACAGTTAATGAAAAACTGTTTTTT.